This T cell receptor beta chain comes out of a study of cytomegalovirus exposure and HLA in healthy donors. The study, taken as a whole, reports: Common viral pathogens (according to a later analysis) appeared linked to several of the most significant clusters.

13 Jbeta primers and 60 Vbeta primers were used for the PCR. The assay was immunoSEQ multiplex PCR, and TCRdb's table has in-frame clones only and misses some. The data show some 140,000 clones, over 60% seen once. The CDR3 has 15 amino acids. CDR1 and CDR2 (germline): SQVTM, ANQGSEA. Trimming pared 2 bases from V and 1 base from J, leaving 14 bases between. Worth noting for this clone: Its antigen is not known.

The gene calls are TRBV29-1 and TRBJ2-5, with D perhaps matching TRBD2 (5 bases). Sequenced: PBMCs. This clonotype was sampled from a male donor in good health and CMV-seropositive. CDR3 residues: CSVEYPRTRQETQYF. The CDR3 coding sequence is TGCAGCGTTGAATACCCGCGGACTCGCCAAGAGACCCAGTACTTC.